This is a list of T cell receptor beta chains from one sample in a study of patients and donors after allogeneic stem cell transplantation. Via MiXCR, TCRdb re-called the RT-PCR reads, giving one row per CDR3 protein. Among some 880,000 distinct CDR3 sequences listed, about a sixth were seen once. Input material: blood, either unsorted or a sorted T cell fraction (not recorded which). The receptors come from a human donor who was either an allogeneic HSCT recipient or a stem cell or donor lymphocyte infusion donor (not recorded which). It is not recorded whose cells these are; they may come from a transplant donor. Both conserved end residues are part of each CDR3. Each record gives: CDR3 DNA, CDR3 protein, J gene, V gene, D gene, clone size. A D gene is named only where the DNA matches it firmly. The size entry is marked missing in some rows and otherwise reads once, few, many or a size class.

CDR3 DNA: TGCGCCAGCAGCTTGGGAGGACCCTATGGGCTCGGAGCTTTCTTT; CDR3 protein: CASSLGGPYGLGAFF; J gene: TRBJ1-1; V gene: TRBV5-1; D gene: -; clone size: -
CDR3 DNA: TGCGCCAGCAGCCAACCCAAATCGACAGGGGTGTTCGAGCAGTACTTC; CDR3 protein: CASSQPKSTGVFEQYF; J gene: TRBJ2-7; V gene: TRBV4-1; D gene: TRBD1; clone size: few
CDR3 DNA: TGTGCCAGCAGTGACGAGGGCCTCAAAGCTTTCTTT; CDR3 protein: CASSDEGLKAFF; J gene: TRBJ1-1; V gene: TRBV12-3/TRBV12-4; D gene: -; clone size: few
CDR3 DNA: TGTGCCAGCAGCGAGCAGGGACCCTACAATGAGCAGTTCTTC; CDR3 protein: CASSEQGPYNEQFF; J gene: TRBJ2-1; V gene: TRBV2; D gene: -; clone size: -
CDR3 DNA: TGTGCCAGCAGTTCGAGAGGAGTACTTGAAGCTTTCTTT; CDR3 protein: CASSSRGVLEAFF; J gene: TRBJ1-1; V gene: TRBV27; D gene: -; clone size: -
CDR3 DNA: TGTGCCAGCAGTTACCTTAGAGGAAGAGGGGAGCAGTTCTTC; CDR3 protein: CASSYLRGRGEQFF; J gene: TRBJ2-1; V gene: TRBV6-2/TRBV6-3; D gene: -; clone size: -
CDR3 DNA: TGTGCCAGCAGCCCTCTCCCTTTACAGGGCGCCCCAGAAGCTTTCTTT; CDR3 protein: CASSPLPLQGAPEAFF; J gene: TRBJ1-1; V gene: TRBV7-2; D gene: -; clone size: -
CDR3 DNA: TGTGCCAGCAGCTTAGTTGTGTTCGGTGAGCAGTTCTTC; CDR3 protein: CASSLVVFGEQFF; J gene: TRBJ2-1; V gene: TRBV7-9; D gene: -; clone size: -
CDR3 DNA: TGTGCCAGCTCACCCAAGAACACCGGGGAGCTGTTTTTT; CDR3 protein: CASSPKNTGELFF; J gene: TRBJ2-2; V gene: TRBV18; D gene: -; clone size: many
CDR3 DNA: TGTGCCACCAGTGATGTAGCGGGACCCCCCACAGATACGCAGTATTTT; CDR3 protein: CATSDVAGPPTDTQYF; J gene: TRBJ2-3; V gene: TRBV24-1; D gene: TRBD2; clone size: once
CDR3 DNA: TGTGCCAGCAGTTACTCGGGCGGGAGCCGCAATGAGCAGTTCTTC; CDR3 protein: CASSYSGGSRNEQFF; J gene: TRBJ2-1; V gene: TRBV6-5; D gene: TRBD2; clone size: -
CDR3 DNA: TGCAGTGCTAGAGAGGCTGCCACAGGGAGCTATGAAGCTTTCTTT; CDR3 protein: CSAREAATGSYEAFF; J gene: TRBJ1-1; V gene: TRBV20-1; D gene: -; clone size: many
CDR3 DNA: TGTGCCAGCAGTTACTCGATAGTCAACACTGAAGCTTTCTTT; CDR3 protein: CASSYSIVNTEAFF; J gene: TRBJ1-1; V gene: TRBV6-2/TRBV6-3; D gene: -; clone size: few
CDR3 DNA: TGCAGCGCCCTCGACTGGTCCGGGGAGCTGTTTTTT; CDR3 protein: CSALDWSGELFF; J gene: TRBJ2-2; V gene: TRBV29-1; D gene: -; clone size: few
CDR3 DNA: TGTGCCAGCAGCTTCGGGACGGCCAATAATTCACCCCTCCACTTT; CDR3 protein: CASSFGTANNSPLHF; J gene: TRBJ1-6; V gene: TRBV7-8; D gene: -; clone size: -
CDR3 DNA: TGTGCCAGCAGTTCCCTGTCAACTAATGAAAAACTGTTTTTT; CDR3 protein: CASSSLSTNEKLFF; J gene: TRBJ1-4; V gene: TRBV12-3/TRBV12-4; D gene: -; clone size: many
CDR3 DNA: TGTGCCACCAGTGACGGGGGACAGGGGGCATATCAGCCCCAGCATTTT; CDR3 protein: CATSDGGQGAYQPQHF; J gene: TRBJ1-5; V gene: TRBV24-1; D gene: TRBD1; clone size: many
CDR3 DNA: TGTGCCAGCAGTTACAACAGGAAAACCTACGAGCAGTACTTC; CDR3 protein: CASSYNRKTYEQYF; J gene: TRBJ2-7; V gene: TRBV6-2/TRBV6-3; D gene: -; clone size: few
CDR3 DNA: TGTGCCAGCAGCTTTGACACCTACAATGAGCAGTTCTTC; CDR3 protein: CASSFDTYNEQFF; J gene: TRBJ2-1; V gene: TRBV7-3; D gene: -; clone size: many
CDR3 DNA: TGCAGCGGTGCACCCCCGGGACTAGCCAATGAGCAGTTCTTC; CDR3 protein: CSGAPPGLANEQFF; J gene: TRBJ2-1; V gene: TRBV29-1; D gene: TRBD2; clone size: -
CDR3 DNA: TGTGCCAGCAGCTTGGCAGGGGCGCGGGATTCACCCCTCCACTTT; CDR3 protein: CASSLAGARDSPLHF; J gene: TRBJ1-6; V gene: TRBV11-2; D gene: -; clone size: -
CDR3 DNA: TGTGCCACCAGCAGAGATAAAAGGGCTGCCGTTAACTATGGCTACACCTTC; CDR3 protein: CATSRDKRAAVNYGYTF; J gene: TRBJ1-2; V gene: TRBV15; D gene: -; clone size: many